One and the same sample provided the 22 T cell receptor beta chains below, sequenced in a study of T cells in narcolepsy. Libraries were prepared by immunoSEQ multiplex PCR; TCRdb keeps only in-frame clonotypes and omits some of them. The sample has around 31,000 clones, roughly 80% seen once. Material for sequencing was CD45RA- memory CD4+ T cells from PBMCs. These receptors originate from a human donor with narcolepsy.

The rearrangement links TRBV13 to TRBJ1-2; 9 bases line up with TRBD1. V shed 2 bases and J 4 bases; nucleotides not matched to a gene: 11. The CDR3 totals 17 residues. Germline CDR1 PRHDT, CDR2 FYEKMQ (reference sequence). The CDR3 nucleotides are TGTGCCAGCAGCTTACGCCGACGGGACAGGGAAGTCTATGGCTACACCTTC. This encodes CASSLRRRDREVYGYTF.

In this sample, this clone turned up once. The chain couples TRBV4-1 to TRBJ1-6; possible D gene TRBD1, 5 bases. The CDR3 contains 20 residues. V lost 3 bases and J 6 bases, leaving 27 bases between the germline ends. Germline assignment: CDR1 MGHRA and CDR2 YSYEKL. The CDR3 region is CASSQYPKRVQGVGNSPLHF. CDR3 sequence (DNA): TGCGCCAGCAGCCAGTATCCTAAGAGAGTCCAAGGGGTGGGTAATTCACCCCTCCACTTT.

A few counts support this clone. The chain is built from TRBV5-4 and TRBJ2-7, with TRBD2 matching over 14 bases. V lost 1 base and J lost 4; bases outside the gene matches: 1. The germline gives CDR1 SGHNT, CDR2 YYREEE (reference sequence). The CDR3 length is 15 residues. The CDR3 spells CASSLRLAGGYEQYF. CDR3 coding DNA: TGTGCCAGCAGCTTGAGACTAGCGGGGGGGTACGAGCAGTACTTC.

The V and J genes are TRBV11-2 and TRBJ1-2; no firm D call. The CDR3 has 16 residues. The germline CDR1 and CDR2 sequences are SGHAT and FQNNGV. With 5 bases removed from V and 5 bases from J, the gap between germline ends came to 21 bases. CDR3 protein: CASSPHGPLDPYGYTF. CDR3 DNA sequence: TGTGCCAGCAGCCCACATGGGCCACTCGACCCTTATGGCTACACCTTC.

The V call is TRBV2, the J call TRBJ2-5; D is perhaps TRBD2 (5 bases). The length of the CDR3 is 15 residues. Germline CDR1 reads SNHLY; CDR2 reads FYNNEI. V dropped 6 bases and J dropped 0 bases, with 14 bases sitting between them. CDR3 bases: TGTGCCAGCAGGGCCTCAAAGACTAACCAAGAGACCCAGTACTTC. Translated: CASRASKTNQETQYF.

The chain carries TRBV7-9 and TRBJ2-1, with D perhaps given as TRBD1 or TRBD2 (5 bases each). Trimming removed 3 bases from V and 0 bases from J, with 12 bases in between. CDR3 size: 16 residues. From germline, CDR1 is SEHNR and CDR2 FQNEAQ (reference sequence). CDR3 amino acids: CASSFSGTLSYNEQFF. CDR3 in DNA: TGTGCCAGCAGCTTTTCTGGGACCCTCTCCTACAATGAGCAGTTCTTC.

The chain employs TRBV7-9 and TRBJ2-5, with 7 bases fitting TRBD1. The CDR3 consists of 15 residues. Trimming removed 1 base from V and 3 bases from J; junction bases left unmatched: 5. Germline assignment: CDR1 SEHNR and CDR2 FQNEAQ (reference sequence). CDR3: CASSLDLDREETQYF. CDR3 DNA: TGTGCCAGCAGCTTAGATCTCGACAGGGAAGAGACCCAGTACTTC.

The chain carries TRBV7-2 and TRBJ1-6; TRBD1 agrees at 9 bases. The CDR3 contains 14 residues. From germline, CDR1 is SGHTA and CDR2 FQGNSA. V shed 6 bases and J 14 bases; nucleotides not matched to a gene: 11. DNA for the CDR3: TGTGCCAGCAGAGACGGACAGGGGTTGTCGACCCTCCACTTT. Its protein product is CASRDGQGLSTLHF.

The V and J genes are TRBV7-8 and TRBJ2-3; D is undetermined. This CDR3 contains 11 residues. Germline CDR1 and CDR2: SGHVS and FQNEAQ. Deletions cut 1 base from V and 8 bases from J, with 4 bases between. The CDR3: CASSLGGTQYF. The DNA of the CDR3 is TGTGCCAGCAGCTTAGGCGGTACGCAGTATTTT.

Only one count was recorded for this clone. The V gene is TRBV5-6, the J gene TRBJ1-5; perhaps TRBD1 as D (6 bases). Trimming left V 4 bases short and J 7 bases short, with 12 bases between. CDR1 and CDR2 from the germline V gene are SGHDT and YYEEEE. The CDR3 is 13 amino acids. CDR3 in amino acids: CASSRNRDQPQHF. CDR3 nucleotide sequence: TGTGCCAGCAGCCGTAACAGGGACCAGCCCCAGCATTTT.

CDR3 sequence: CASSWRSGGTEAFF. CDR3 in DNA: TGTGCCAGCAGCTGGAGATCTGGGGGAACTGAAGCTTTCTTT. This rearrangement joins TRBV5-5 to TRBJ1-1; D is perhaps TRBD1 (5 bases). CDR1 and CDR2 (germline): SGHKS, YYEKEE (reference sequence). Deletions cut 3 bases from V and 5 bases from J, with 14 bases between. The CDR3 contains 14 residues.

This chain joins TRBV18 and TRBJ1-1; D is undetermined. V was pared by 5 bases and J by 1 base, with 8 bases between. This CDR3 region has 13 residues. Looked up from germline, CDR1 is KGHSH and CDR2 is LQKENI. The CDR3 is CASSSGGNTEAFF. The DNA for the CDR3 is TGTGCCAGCTCATCGGGTGGGAACACTGAAGCTTTCTTT.

The table lists this clone with a few counts. The V gene is TRBV6-5, the J gene TRBJ1-1, with D possibly matching TRBD1 (6 bases). The CDR3 loop spans 12 amino acids. The germline V gene encodes CDR1 MNHEY and CDR2 SVGAGI. Trimming took off 5 bases at V and 7 bases at J, with 11 bases between the two ends. The CDR3 region has the DNA TGTGCCAGCAGTCGAGGACAGTTTGAAGCTTTCTTT. It encodes CASSRGQFEAFF.

This chain joins TRBV18 and TRBJ2-7; D is uncertain. In germline, CDR1 is KGHSH, CDR2 LQKENI. CDR3 size: 13 residues. The V and J ends lost 1 base and 6 bases respectively, with 10 bases between them. The CDR3: CASSPRTRGEQYF. In DNA, the CDR3 is TGTGCCAGCTCACCACGAACGAGAGGCGAGCAGTACTTC.

The chain has TRBV11-3 and TRBJ1-2, with a tentative D call TRBD1 (5 bases). Trimming left V 0 bases short and J 5 bases short, with 16 bases between. Germline-derived CDR1 and CDR2 are SGHNT and YENEEA. CDR3 size: 16 residues. The CDR3: CASSLEGRGGEYGYTF. The CDR3 bases are TGTGCCAGCAGCTTAGAAGGTCGGGGCGGAGAATATGGCTACACCTTC.

The rearrangement joins TRBV5-4 to TRBJ2-3, with 12 bases lining up with TRBD2. The V gene's germline CDR1 is SGHNT and CDR2 YYREEE (reference sequence). V lost 4 bases, J lost 6 bases, and 12 bases stayed unmatched. The length of the CDR3 is 17 residues. The CDR3 DNA sequence: TGTGCCAGCAGCCCAAGCAGGCTAGCGGGGGGGCCCGATACGCAGTATTTT. The encoded protein is CASSPSRLAGGPDTQYF. Combining the CDR3 with reference TRBV5-4 and TRBJ2-3 gives the whole variable domain ETGVTQSPTHLIKTRGQQVTLRCSSQSGHNTVSWYQQALGQGPQFIFQYYREEENGRGNFPPRFSGLQFPNYSSELNVNALELDDSALYLCASSPSRLAGGPDTQYFGPGTRLTVL.

The CDR3 spells CAWSVGTGGYQPQHF. For the CDR3, the DNA is TGTGCCTGGAGTGTAGGGACAGGGGGGTACCAGCCCCAGCATTTT. V is TRBV30 and J is TRBJ1-5; 11 bases agree with TRBD1. Germline V lookup: CDR1 GTSNPN, CDR2 SVGIG (reference sequence). Trimming cost V 0 bases and J 7 bases; bases outside gene matches: 5. This CDR3 region has 15 residues.

The rearrangement links TRBV19 to TRBJ2-7; no clear D gene. CDR3 length equals 13 residues. The germline gives CDR1 LNHDA, CDR2 SQIVND (reference sequence). Trimming removed 5 bases from V and 7 bases from J, with 15 bases in between. CDR3 sequence reads: CASSFLGEAEQYF. DNA for the CDR3: TGTGCCAGTAGTTTTTTAGGTGAAGCGGAGCAGTACTTC.

The rearrangement joins TRBV7-3 to TRBJ1-4; 9 bases fit TRBD1. The V and J ends lost 3 bases and 7 bases, in that order; junction bases with no gene match: 12. CDR3 length equals 17 residues. Germline V gene lookup returns CDR1 SGHTA and CDR2 FQGTGA. The CDR3 sequence is CASSFGGTGMDGEKLFF. In DNA form, the CDR3 reads TGTGCCAGCAGCTTCGGAGGGACAGGGATGGATGGTGAAAAACTGTTTTTT.

The DNA of the CDR3 is TGTGCCAGCCCGATTTACAATAGTCACAAAAGTCGGGCCAACGTCCTGACTTTC. Amino acids: CASPIYNSHKSRANVLTF. The rearrangement links TRBV5-6 to TRBJ2-6; no clear D. This CDR3 has 18 residues. Deletions cut 7 bases from V and 5 bases from J, with 25 bases between. CDR1 is SGHDT and CDR2 is YYEEEE in the germline V gene.

The V call is TRBV4-1, the J call TRBJ1-5; D is undetermined. Trimming pared 0 bases from V and 1 base from J, leaving 10 bases between. Germline V gene lookup returns CDR1 MGHRA and CDR2 YSYEKL. CDR3 size: 16 residues. CDR3 sequence: CASSQDWAASNQPQHF. The CDR3, as DNA: TGCGCCAGCAGCCAAGATTGGGCAGCCAGCAATCAGCCCCAGCATTTT.

CDR3 sequence: CASSQVTAGGPSGTDTQYF. The CDR3 DNA is TGCGCCAGCAGCCAAGTAACAGCGGGGGGCCCCAGTGGCACAGATACGCAGTATTTT. The chain uses TRBV4-3 and TRBJ2-3, with TRBD2 matching over 9 bases. With V trimmed by 1 base and J by 1 base, 12 bases remained unmatched. The V gene's germline CDR1 is LGHNA and CDR2 YSLEER. The CDR3 is 19 amino acids.